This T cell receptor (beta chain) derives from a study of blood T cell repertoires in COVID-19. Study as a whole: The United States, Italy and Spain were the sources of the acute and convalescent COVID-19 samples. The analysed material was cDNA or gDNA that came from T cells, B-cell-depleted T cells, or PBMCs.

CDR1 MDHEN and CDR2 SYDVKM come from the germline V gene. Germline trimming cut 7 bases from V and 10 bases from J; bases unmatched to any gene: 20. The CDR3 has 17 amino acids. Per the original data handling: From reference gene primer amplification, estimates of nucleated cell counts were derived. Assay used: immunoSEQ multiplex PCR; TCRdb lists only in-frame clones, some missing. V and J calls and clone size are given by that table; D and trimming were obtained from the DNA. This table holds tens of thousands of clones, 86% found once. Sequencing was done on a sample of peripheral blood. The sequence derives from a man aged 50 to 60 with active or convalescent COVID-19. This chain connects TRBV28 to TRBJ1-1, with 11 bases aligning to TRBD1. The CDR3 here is CASTPGGTGGAWKAAFF. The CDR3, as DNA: TGTGCCAGCACCCCAGGGGGGACAGGGGGTGCGTGGAAAGCAGCTTTCTTT.